What follows are 7 T cell receptor beta chains derived from one specimen sequenced in a study of technical replicates of blood from a handful of donors (TCRdb year 2017). Library prep was done by the immunoSEQ multiplex PCR assay. This is the immuneACCESS table as TCRdb keeps it, with only in-frame sequences that have V and J called. A part of the clones is gone; compared with another copy, unresolved V genes explain less than half, and the rest is unexplained. The sample has more than 65,000 clones on record, approximately 96% of them singletons. In total, the top ten clones hold 0.29% of the sample. The sequenced material came from T cells isolated from PBMCs. These receptors originate from a human donor in good health.

This chain uses TRBV30 with TRBJ1-5; 9 bases agree with TRBD1. Germline loops: CDR1 GTSNPN, CDR2 SVGIG (reference sequence). The length of the CDR3 is 15 residues. The V and J ends lost 5 bases and 7 bases, in that order; junction bases with no gene match: 12. The CDR3 DNA is TGTGCCTGGGGGGGAGGACAGGGGCCCCAACAGCCCCAGCATTTT. It specifies CAWGGGQGPQQPQHF.

J is TRBJ1-2 and V is TRBV27; 7 bases are a match to TRBD1. The J segment lost 4 bases and the V segment lost 5 bases, leaving 10 bases of the junction unmatched. CDR1 MNHEY and CDR2 SMNVEV come from the germline V gene (reference sequence). The CDR3 totals 15 residues. This chain's CDR3 is CASSTITGVGYGYTF. The CDR3 nucleotides are TGTGCCAGCAGTACAATCACAGGGGTCGGCTATGGCTACACCTTC.

The gene calls are TRBV11-2 and TRBJ1-2; no reliable D call. Germline-derived CDR1 and CDR2 are SGHAT and FQNNGV. This CDR3 has 12 residues. Trimming pared 2 bases from V and 5 bases from J, leaving 6 bases between. CDR3 region: CASSLTEYGYTF. The CDR3 bases are TGTGCCAGCAGCTTAACGGAGTATGGCTACACCTTC. The entire variable domain, with the rest obtained from reference TRBV11-2 and TRBJ1-2, is as follows: EAGVAQSPRYKIIEKRQSVAFWCNPISGHATLYWYQQILGQGPKLLIQFQNNGVVDDSQLPKDRFSAERLKGVDSTLKIQPAKLEDSAVYLCASSLTEYGYTFGSGTRLTVV.

Only one count was recorded for this clone. V gene TRBV30 combines with J gene TRBJ2-4; 10 bases match TRBD2. Per the germline V gene, CDR1 is GTSNPN and CDR2 is SVGIG (reference sequence). This CDR3 region has 15 residues. V trimming: 3 bases; J trimming: 5 bases; junction bases outside the gene matches: 7. The DNA for the CDR3 is TGTGCCTGGAGCTTAGCGGGAGGCTCCGAAAACATTCAGTACTTC. Its protein product is CAWSLAGGSENIQYF.

The chain uses TRBV6-6 and TRBJ2-2; 10 bases agree with TRBD1. Germline V gene data show CDR1 as MNHNY and CDR2 as SVGAGI (reference sequence). The CDR3 consists of 16 residues. Trimming took 6 bases from V and 3 from J; bases not matched to a gene: 7. CDR3 DNA sequence: TGTGCCAGCAGACCACCGGGACAGGGGCACACCGGGGAGCTGTTTTTT. Amino acids: CASRPPGQGHTGELFF.

The CDR3 region is CASSLFGGSGYNEQFF. The CDR3 DNA is TGTGCCAGCAGCTTATTCGGGGGGTCGGGGTACAATGAGCAGTTCTTC. The J gene is TRBJ2-1, the V gene TRBV11-3, with 7 bases aligning to TRBD2. This CDR3 is 16 amino acids long. CDR1 SGHNT and CDR2 YENEEA come from the germline V gene. V lost 2 bases, J lost 4 bases, and 8 bases stayed unmatched.

V and J are TRBV29-1 and TRBJ1-1; D gene ambiguous. The CDR3 is made up of 10 amino acids. From germline, CDR1 is SQVTM and CDR2 ANQGSEA. Trimming left V 4 bases short and J 11 bases short, with 11 bases between. CDR3 sequence: CSVVVSEAFF. The CDR3 nucleotides are TGCAGCGTTGTGGTGTCGGAGGCTTTCTTT.